This is a list of T cell receptor beta chains from one sample in a study of T cells after posttransplantation cyclophosphamide. TCRdb keeps only in-frame clones here, not all; method: immunoSEQ multiplex PCR. The sample gives approximately 40,000 clones, around 80% of which show up once; roughly 8.7% is in the top ten. The sample consisted of CD4+ T cells sorted from blood, taken 1,700 to 2,000 days after a stem cell transplant with posttransplant cyclophosphamide. These receptor sequences come from a female patient in her thirties or forties who received an allogeneic stem cell transplant from a related donor, was CMV-positive, and had no GVHD. A subset of T cells may come from the graft donor. Both conserved end residues are trimmed from each CDR3. Size tells how often a clone was seen (once, few, many) or the class of an expanded clone, and some rows leave it out.

>TRBJ2-7|TRBV18|NA
ASSPTGSYEQY
>TRBJ2-1|TRBV19|NA
ASSTWTSGGAPYNEQF
>TRBJ1-2|TRBV27|NA
ASSLNGQEDYGYT
>TRBJ1-2|TRBV29-1|NA
SVREGYGYT
>TRBJ2-4|TRBV6-1|NA
ASSAGDRVSKNIQY
>TRBJ1-6|TRBV20-1|few
SAESDSPLH
>TRBJ1-6|TRBV7-8|few
ASSLKDRGFNSPLH
>TRBJ1-6|TRBV4-1|few
ASSPRLGNSPLH
>TRBJ2-7|TRBV5-1|NA
ASSPSSRSYEQY
>TRBJ2-5|TRBV4-1|NA
ASSRAGGRGGVETQY
>TRBJ1-4|TRBV19|few
ASSIIPGTNEKLF
>TRBJ2-3|TRBV14|NA
ASSQSTTSLGTDTQY
>TRBJ2-5|TRBV7-7|NA
ASSLGLNGGQETQY
>TRBJ2-1|TRBV9|NA
ASSVDGTSGVYNEQF
>TRBJ2-1|TRBV2|few
ASTRGGPNNEQF
>TRBJ1-1|TRBV6-1|NA
ASSEARGYPEAF
>TRBJ1-2|TRBV4-1|NA
ASSQERGYGYT
>TRBJ2-7|TRBV7-8|NA
ASSLDSGSTYEQY
>TRBJ2-1|TRBV25-1|NA
ASRDQDRGRLNEQF
>TRBJ2-7|TRBV16|NA
ASSPGGRGKAYEQY
>TRBJ2-5|TRBV10-2|NA
ASSVNRGEETQY
>TRBJ2-7|TRBV4-3|NA
ASSQEQGAYEQY
>TRBJ1-1|TRBV9|NA
ASSVGQGMNTEAF
>TRBJ2-2|TRBV11-2|NA
ASSLTDTGELF
>TRBJ2-6|TRBV7-2|NA
ASSSQGTGANVLT
>TRBJ1-1|TRBV28|NA
ASSSNVKRN
>TRBJ1-6|TRBV7-6|NA
ASSSQTSGNSPLH
>NA|TRBV9|NA
ASSLGGEQY
>TRBJ1-3|TRBV28|NA
ASKQGAGNTIY
>TRBJ1-2|TRBV11-2|NA
ASSPPGQGAFGYGYT
>TRBJ1-5|TRBV2|NA
ASSEAGGIRHQPQH
>TRBJ1-5|TRBV7-2|NA
ASSLEQCCRGNQPQH
>TRBJ1-6|TRBV11-2|NA
ASSPAGTANSPLH
>TRBJ1-1|TRBV5-1|NA
ASSFKGPSGTEAF
>TRBJ2-7|TRBV19|NA
ASSPGLAGGEQY
>TRBJ1-6|TRBV15|NA
ATSRRTGNNSPLH
>TRBJ2-7|TRBV7-8|NA
ASSTSGGTYEQY
>TRBJ2-3|TRBV7-9|NA
ASSLVVSGGTDTQY
>TRBJ2-5|TRBV15|NA
ATSSATSGGETQY
>TRBJ2-2|TRBV5-1|once
ASSQGDGNTGELF
>TRBJ1-6|TRBV2|few
ASSRDTSNNSPLH
>TRBJ1-1|TRBV18|NA
ASSPLTILPRRDRENTEAF
>TRBJ2-3|TRBV27|NA
AICRQFSTSTDTQY
>TRBJ1-4|TRBV19|medium-sized
ASRGTAATNEKLF
>TRBJ2-3|TRBV7-2|NA
ASSFASGGITDTQY
>TRBJ2-2|TRBV5-1|NA
ASRDNGNTGELF
>TRBJ2-7|TRBV18|NA
ASSGTSGGPNEQY
>TRBJ1-5|TRBV5-1|NA
ASSLGVGEGNQPQH
>TRBJ2-5|TRBV7-3|NA
ASSFGGSEETQY
>TRBJ2-7|TRBV5-1|NA
ASRRFRGDYEQY
>TRBJ2-2|TRBV27|NA
ASRRAGGRFTGELF
>TRBJ1-1|TRBV7-2|NA
ASSLSGRGNTEAF
>TRBJ2-6|TRBV4-1|once
ASSQLGGGANVLT
>TRBJ2-3|TRBV28|NA
ASSPTSGTDTQY
>TRBJ1-2|TRBV27|NA
ASSLSTGWGYGYT